These T cell receptor beta chains were read from a single sample in a study of blood T cells in healthy people across ages. TCRdb reprocessed the 5' RACE reads via MiXCR and lists one record per CDR3 protein. Among more than 1 million distinct CDR3 sequences listed, 35% to 50% were seen once. Sequencing used blood. The source is a woman aged 60-70 years in good health. Both conserved end residues are part of each CDR3. Each record gives: V gene, clone size, D gene, J gene, CDR3 protein, CDR3 DNA. A D gene is named only where the DNA matches it firmly. A row's size may be missing; if present it is once, few, many or a size class.

V gene: TRBV12-3/TRBV12-4
clone size: .
D gene: .
J gene: TRBJ2-5
CDR3 protein: CASSLAGLGAAGTQYF
CDR3 DNA: TGTGCCAGCAGTTTAGCGGGGCTGGGAGCGGCAGGGACCCAGTACTTC

V gene: TRBV28
clone size: many
D gene: TRBD1
J gene: TRBJ2-5
CDR3 protein: CASRGDRGYQETQYF
CDR3 DNA: TGTGCCAGCAGGGGAGACAGGGGGTACCAAGAGACCCAGTACTTC

V gene: TRBV20-1
clone size: .
D gene: .
J gene: TRBJ2-7
CDR3 protein: CSAIGEKQNFYYEQYF
CDR3 DNA: TGCAGTGCTATTGGGGAGAAGCAGAATTTTTACTACGAGCAGTACTTC

V gene: TRBV10-3
clone size: .
D gene: TRBD1
J gene: TRBJ1-1
CDR3 protein: CAISDPGQGYSEAFF
CDR3 DNA: TGTGCCATCAGTGACCCCGGACAGGGTTACTCCGAAGCTTTCTTT

V gene: TRBV20-1
clone size: .
D gene: TRBD2
J gene: TRBJ2-1
CDR3 protein: CSAPRTSGSYYNEQFF
CDR3 DNA: TGCAGTGCTCCGCGGACTAGCGGGAGTTACTACAATGAGCAGTTCTTC

V gene: TRBV6-5
clone size: few
D gene: .
J gene: TRBJ2-1
CDR3 protein: CASTNRGPYNEQFF
CDR3 DNA: TGTGCCAGCACCAACCGGGGGCCATACAATGAGCAGTTCTTC

V gene: TRBV15
clone size: .
D gene: .
J gene: TRBJ1-2
CDR3 protein: CATSRDLPPYGYTF
CDR3 DNA: TGTGCCACCAGCAGAGATCTCCCCCCTTATGGCTACACCTTC

V gene: TRBV20-1
clone size: .
D gene: TRBD1
J gene: TRBJ2-5
CDR3 protein: CSATGTGVSETQYF
CDR3 DNA: TGCAGTGCTACCGGGACAGGGGTGTCAGAGACCCAGTACTTC

V gene: TRBV7-2
clone size: few
D gene: .
J gene: TRBJ1-1
CDR3 protein: CASSLAGYMNTEAFF
CDR3 DNA: TGTGCCAGCAGCTTAGCGGGCTACATGAACACTGAAGCTTTCTTT

V gene: TRBV20-1
clone size: .
D gene: .
J gene: TRBJ2-5
CDR3 protein: CSGTEKGTQYF
CDR3 DNA: TGCAGTGGGACAGAGAAAGGGACCCAGTACTTC

V gene: TRBV3-1
clone size: .
D gene: .
J gene: TRBJ2-7
CDR3 protein: CASSHPRTSASYEQYF
CDR3 DNA: TGTGCCAGCAGCCACCCTCGGACTTCGGCTTCCTACGAGCAGTACTTC

V gene: TRBV28
clone size: .
D gene: .
J gene: TRBJ2-3
CDR3 protein: CASRKGISTDTQYF
CDR3 DNA: TGTGCCAGCAGAAAGGGGATCTCTACAGATACGCAGTATTTT

V gene: TRBV12-3/TRBV12-4
clone size: .
D gene: .
J gene: TRBJ2-2
CDR3 protein: CASRVATGELFF
CDR3 DNA: TGTGCCAGCAGAGTAGCCACCGGGGAGCTGTTTTTT

V gene: TRBV5-1
clone size: few
D gene: TRBD2
J gene: TRBJ2-3
CDR3 protein: CASSHSGSGSDTQYF
CDR3 DNA: TGCGCCAGCAGCCATAGCGGGAGCGGCTCAGATACGCAGTATTTT

V gene: TRBV20-1
clone size: .
D gene: .
J gene: TRBJ2-1
CDR3 protein: CSARATTGLGSYNEQFF
CDR3 DNA: TGCAGTGCTAGGGCGACTACAGGACTCGGCTCCTACAATGAGCAGTTCTTC

V gene: TRBV5-1
clone size: .
D gene: TRBD1
J gene: TRBJ2-1
CDR3 protein: CASSWGLGTGVNEQFF
CDR3 DNA: TGCGCCAGCAGCTGGGGTCTGGGGACAGGGGTTAATGAGCAGTTCTTC